This T cell receptor (beta chain) came from a study of T cells in localized non-small cell lung cancer. CDR3 length equals 16 residues. Germline V gives CDR1 SGHRS, CDR2 YFSETQ. V was trimmed by 4 bases and J by 4 bases, leaving 19 bases between them. This clone was recorded only once. Its target is unknown. Libraries were prepared by immunoSEQ multiplex PCR; TCRdb keeps only in-frame clonotypes and omits some of them. Among about 46,000 clones, around 81% were seen once, and the ten largest hold under 20%. Findings of the study overall: A raised T cell density in blood coincided with lengthier overall survival. As only one tumor region underwent sequencing, heterogeneity remains possible.

The specimen comprised peripheral blood mononuclear cells, sampled before any cancer treatment. The source of this sequence is a man aged 40 to 75 with stage III lung adenocarcinoma. V and J are TRBV5-1 and TRBJ2-3; D possibly corresponds to TRBD2 (6 bases). The CDR3 sequence: CASSITGRRVADTQYF. The CDR3 nucleotides read TGCGCCAGCAGCATAACGGGACGGAGGGTAGCAGATACGCAGTATTTT.